The entry that follows covers one T cell receptor beta chain sequence. The antigen remains undetermined. The data originate from a study of blood T cells in healthy people across ages. Study in general: Template switching caught about one barcoded beta molecule for each two T cells.

Next came a second PCR, run for roughly 7 to 12 cycles, which used a sample-barcoded 5' primer along with a J-beta primer mix. Each cDNA molecule, via a template-switch adaptor with 12 random nucleotides, was tagged. One entry per CDR3 protein, called by TCRdb with MiXCR from the 5' RACE reads. Here the sample spans hundreds of thousands of distinct CDR3 sequences, around 31% being singletons. Study-level results: Both higher diversity and more naive CD4+ cells marked long-lived donors when set against aged donors. Age showed a roughly linear inverse relationship with TCR beta diversity per million T cells.

This CDR3 region has 15 residues. This TCR was sampled from a woman older than 75 in good health. The chain combines TRBV21-1 with TRBJ1-1. TRBV21-1 is a listed pseudogene. Sequences were obtained from blood. In DNA form, the CDR3 reads TGTGCCAGCAGCGAGACGGGGATCCTAGGTTTGGGAGCTTTCTTT. Translating it yields CASSETGILGLGAFF.